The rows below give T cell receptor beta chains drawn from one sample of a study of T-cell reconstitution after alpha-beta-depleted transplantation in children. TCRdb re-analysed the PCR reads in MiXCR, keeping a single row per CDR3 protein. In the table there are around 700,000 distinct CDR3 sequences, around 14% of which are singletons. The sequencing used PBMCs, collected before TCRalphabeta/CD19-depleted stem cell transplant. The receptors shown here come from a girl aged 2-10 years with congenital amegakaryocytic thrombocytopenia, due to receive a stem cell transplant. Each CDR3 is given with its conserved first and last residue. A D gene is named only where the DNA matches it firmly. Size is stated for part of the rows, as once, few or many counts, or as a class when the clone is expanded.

CDR3nt: TGCAGTGCTAGCGAGACCGTGGAGGTTGAAAAACTGTTTTTT
CDR3aa: CSASETVEVEKLFF
v_gene: TRBV20-1
d_gene: NA
abundance: many
j_gene: TRBJ1-4

CDR3nt: TGTGCCAGCAGCCCAAAGATCTATGGCTACACCTTC
CDR3aa: CASSPKIYGYTF
v_gene: TRBV6-6
d_gene: NA
abundance: many
j_gene: TRBJ1-2

CDR3nt: TGTGCCAGCAGCTTTGTGCTAGCGGGCCCTGAGCAGTTCTTC
CDR3aa: CASSFVLAGPEQFF
v_gene: TRBV7-9
d_gene: TRBD2
abundance: NA
j_gene: TRBJ2-1

CDR3nt: TGTGCCAGCAGCTTACTTGGGATTAGCGGGAGCGCCTACAATGAGCAGTTCTTC
CDR3aa: CASSLLGISGSAYNEQFF
v_gene: TRBV7-3
d_gene: TRBD2
abundance: few
j_gene: TRBJ2-1

CDR3nt: TGCAGTGCTCACTTAAACCAAGAGGTGCAGTTCTTC
CDR3aa: CSAHLNQEVQFF
v_gene: TRBV20-1
d_gene: NA
abundance: many
j_gene: TRBJ2-1

CDR3nt: TGTGCCACCAGTGATTCCTCAGGAATTACAGATACGCAGTATTTT
CDR3aa: CATSDSSGITDTQYF
v_gene: TRBV24-1
d_gene: NA
abundance: few
j_gene: TRBJ2-3

CDR3nt: TGCTGTGCTCGGACGAACACTGAAGCTTTCTTT
CDR3aa: CCARTNTEAFF
v_gene: TRBV20-1
d_gene: NA
abundance: few
j_gene: TRBJ1-1

CDR3nt: TGTGCCAGCAGCTTAGGAGGCGTCTACGGACAAGAGACCCAGTACTTC
CDR3aa: CASSLGGVYGQETQYF
v_gene: TRBV7-6
d_gene: NA
abundance: few
j_gene: TRBJ2-5

CDR3nt: TGTGCCAGCAGGACTAGCTCCTACAATGAGCAGTTCTTC
CDR3aa: CASRTSSYNEQFF
v_gene: TRBV5-1
d_gene: TRBD2
abundance: many
j_gene: TRBJ2-1

CDR3nt: TGTGCCAGCAGTTCCATAACTAGGACAGCCTTC
CDR3aa: CASSSITRTAF
v_gene: TRBV12-3/TRBV12-4
d_gene: NA
abundance: few
j_gene: TRBJ2-1

CDR3nt: TGTGCCAGCTCACCACCGGGGACAGCTAGCACAGATACGCAGTATTTT
CDR3aa: CASSPPGTASTDTQYF
v_gene: TRBV18
d_gene: TRBD1
abundance: many
j_gene: TRBJ2-3

CDR3nt: TGCGCCAGCAGTATAAGGACGTATGAGATTCAGTACTTC
CDR3aa: CASSIRTYEIQYF
v_gene: TRBV5-1
d_gene: NA
abundance: few
j_gene: TRBJ2-4

CDR3nt: TGTGCCAGCAGTTTTAGGGACAGGGGGCACTCCTACGAGCAGTACTTC
CDR3aa: CASSFRDRGHSYEQYF
v_gene: TRBV28
d_gene: TRBD1
abundance: many
j_gene: TRBJ2-7

CDR3nt: TGTGCCAGCAGTTTATGGGTTCGCTCTCCTTTGACTGAAGCTTTCTTT
CDR3aa: CASSLWVRSPLTEAFF
v_gene: TRBV27
d_gene: NA
abundance: few
j_gene: TRBJ1-1

CDR3nt: TGTGCCAGCAGCTTAGGGAAGGTTAGCGTCAATGAGCAGTTCTTC
CDR3aa: CASSLGKVSVNEQFF
v_gene: TRBV7-9
d_gene: NA
abundance: many
j_gene: TRBJ2-1

CDR3nt: TGTGCCAGCAGCTCACATGCGCAGGCCGATGGGGAGCAGTACTTC
CDR3aa: CASSSHAQADGEQYF
v_gene: TRBV7-2
d_gene: NA
abundance: NA
j_gene: TRBJ2-7

CDR3nt: TGTGCCATCAGTGAGTCGCCCGGGACAGATGGTGAAAAACTGTTTTTT
CDR3aa: CAISESPGTDGEKLFF
v_gene: TRBV10-3
d_gene: TRBD1
abundance: few
j_gene: TRBJ1-4

CDR3nt: TGCGCCAGCGGACAGGGGCGCACAGATACGCAGTATTTT
CDR3aa: CASGQGRTDTQYF
v_gene: TRBV5-1
d_gene: TRBD1
abundance: many
j_gene: TRBJ2-3

CDR3nt: TGCGCCAGCAGCTTTGGAGAGCCCGGGGAGCTGTTTTTT
CDR3aa: CASSFGEPGELFF
v_gene: TRBV5-1
d_gene: NA
abundance: many
j_gene: TRBJ2-2

CDR3nt: TGTGCCAGCAGTTTATGGGGGTCGAGCAATCAGCCCCAGCATTTT
CDR3aa: CASSLWGSSNQPQHF
v_gene: TRBV28
d_gene: NA
abundance: few
j_gene: TRBJ1-5

CDR3nt: TGTGCCAGCAGCGTAGGGACAGGGGTTAATCAGCCCCAGCATTTT
CDR3aa: CASSVGTGVNQPQHF
v_gene: TRBV9
d_gene: TRBD1
abundance: few
j_gene: TRBJ1-5

CDR3nt: TGTGCCAGCAGCCATAACCCCTGGACTAGCGGTATCTACAATGAGCAGTTCTTC
CDR3aa: CASSHNPWTSGIYNEQFF
v_gene: TRBV14
d_gene: TRBD2
abundance: NA
j_gene: TRBJ2-1

CDR3nt: TGCAGTGCCAAAACTAGGTTTAGCACAGATACGCAGTATTTT
CDR3aa: CSAKTRFSTDTQYF
v_gene: TRBV20-1
d_gene: NA
abundance: many
j_gene: TRBJ2-3

CDR3nt: TGTGCCAGCAGCCATCGGCCCGACACAGGGGGCGATGAGCAGTTCTTC
CDR3aa: CASSHRPDTGGDEQFF
v_gene: TRBV14
d_gene: TRBD1
abundance: NA
j_gene: TRBJ2-1

CDR3nt: TGTGCCAGCAGTTACTCAGGAGGAGGGCGATTAAAATCAGATACGCAGTATTTT
CDR3aa: CASSYSGGGRLKSDTQYF
v_gene: TRBV6-5
d_gene: NA
abundance: many
j_gene: TRBJ2-3